Listed below are T cell receptor beta chains from one sample, sequenced in a study of blood T cell repertoires in COVID-19. Sequencing used immunoSEQ multiplex PCR; TCRdb keeps in-frame clones, though not all of them. The table records some 260,000 clones, 85% to 90% of them present only once. Sequenced: PBMCs or T cells enriched from blood (not recorded which). These receptors all come from a man in his forties or fifties who had recovered from COVID-19. Each CDR3 is given with its conserved first and last residue. The order of the fields is CDR3 length, D gene, V gene, J gene, clone size, CDR3 DNA, CDR3 protein. D genes are given only for firm matches. Clone size is shown for a subset of rows, as once, few, many or a class of expanded clone.

15,NA,TRBV2,TRBJ2-7,NA,TGTGCCAGCAGAGGTGGCGGACTAACGACGAGGGAGCAGTACTTC,CASRGGGLTTREQYF
17,TRBD2,TRBV5-1,TRBJ2-1,NA,TGCGCCAGCAGCCTGGGACTAGCGGGGGAGATTTACAATGAGCAGTTCTTC,CASSLGLAGEIYNEQFF
16,TRBD2,TRBV28,TRBJ2-7,NA,TGTGCCAGCAGTTTTAAATCTAGCGGGAGAACGGGGGAGCAGTACTTC,CASSFKSSGRTGEQYF
18,TRBD1,TRBV28,TRBJ1-3,NA,TGTGCCAGCAGTGGCTCCGGGACAGTTGATCTCTCTGGAAACACCATATATTTT,CASSGSGTVDLSGNTIYF
13,NA,TRBV7-8,TRBJ1-1,NA,TGTGCCAGCAGCTTAGCGAAGGGGACTGAAGCTTTCTTT,CASSLAKGTEAFF
14,NA,TRBV29-1,TRBJ1-5,NA,TGCAGCGTTGAAGATGGCAGGGCAGGGCAGCCCCAGCATTTT,CSVEDGRAGQPQHF
14,NA,TRBV9,TRBJ1-2,NA,TGTGCCAGCAGCGTAGAAGGACAGCCCTATGGCTACACCTTC,CASSVEGQPYGYTF
17,NA,TRBV4-2,TRBJ2-4,few,TGTGCCAGCAGCCAAGAATCCGGGAGTGGGGGGTGGAACATTCAGTACTTC,CASSQESGSGGWNIQYF
12,NA,TRBV25-1,TRBJ1-2,NA,TGTGCCAGCAGTCATCAGGGTGGCGGCTACACCTTC,CASSHQGGGYTF
15,NA,TRBV19,TRBJ1-5,once,TGTGCCAGTAGTATTTGGGAGAATAGCAATCAGCCCCAGCATTTT,CASSIWENSNQPQHF
12,NA,TRBV10-2,TRBJ1-1,NA,TGCGCCAGCAGTGGGGCCTGGGCAGGAGCTTTCTTT,CASSGAWAGAFF
16,TRBD2,TRBV30,TRBJ2-1,NA,TGTGCCTGGAGTGTACAGCGGGGGGGCCTAGCTAATGAGCAGTTCTTC,CAWSVQRGGLANEQFF
16,TRBD2,TRBV4-2,TRBJ2-2,NA,TGTGCCAGCAGCCAAGTCGGAGCGGGAGAAACCGGGGAGCTGTTTTTT,CASSQVGAGETGELFF
10,NA,TRBV24-1,TRBJ2-3,NA,TGTGCCACCTCCGGGTCTACGCAGTATTTT,CATSGSTQYF
15,NA,TRBV4-3,TRBJ2-5,NA,TGCGCCAGCAGCCAAGTGGCAGGGTCGGGAGAGACCCAGTACTTC,CASSQVAGSGETQYF
13,TRBD1,TRBV5-4,TRBJ1-2,NA,TGTGCCAGCAGTCTACAGGGGAATGATGGCTACACCTTC,CASSLQGNDGYTF
15,TRBD2,TRBV4-1,TRBJ2-3,NA,TGCGCCAGCAGCCCCCTAGGACTAGGGGAAGATACGCAGTATTTT,CASSPLGLGEDTQYF